The next 27 T cell receptor beta chains were all read from a single sample in a study of T cell repertoires in cytomegalovirus infection. TCRdb ran MiXCR on the reads and lists one entry per CDR3 protein. The table records 310,000 or so distinct CDR3 sequences, roughly 25% of them present only once. These receptors' antigens are unknown. This specimen consisted of cultured PBMCs, obtained from culture after CMV antigen stimulation. All receptors derive from a human donor in good health (CMV status not recorded). Some clones in this sample may be carry-over from other donors' samples.

In this sample, this clonotype turned up many times. This chain links TRBV10-2 with TRBJ2-1; the D call may be TRBD1 or TRBD2 (5 bases each). This CDR3 comprises 14 residues. The V end lost 7 bases, the J end lost 10 bases, and 20 bases lay between the germline ends. Germline loops: CDR1 WSHSY, CDR2 SAAADI. CDR3 in DNA: TGCGCCAGCATCAAACGGGACCCACATGGGGAGCAGTTCTTC. Translating gives CASIKRDPHGEQFF.

The genes are TRBV24-1 and TRBJ2-1; TRBD2 aligns across 10 bases. Trimming at V came to 1 base and at J to 4 bases, leaving 3 bases not matched to a gene. CDR1 and CDR2 from the germline V gene are KGHDR and SFDVKD. CDR3 size: 16 residues. In nucleotides, the CDR3 is TGTGCCACCAGTGATTTACGGACTAGCGGTTACAATGAGCAGTTCTTC. This sequence encodes CATSDLRTSGYNEQFF.

This clonotype was seen repeatedly, ten times or more. The chain recombines TRBV28 with TRBJ2-7, with 8 bases that match TRBD2. Looked up from germline, CDR1 is MDHEN and CDR2 is SYDVKM. With 8 bases clipped from V and 7 bases from J, the junction kept 22 bases outside the gene matches. CDR3 length equals 17 residues. Written as DNA, the CDR3 is TGTGCCAGCGGCCAAAGCGGGGGCCAGGTCCAATCTTGGGAGCAGTACTTC. Its translation: CASGQSGGQVQSWEQYF. Filled out from reference TRBV28 and TRBJ2-7, the complete variable domain reads DVKVTQSSRYLVKRTGEKVFLECVQDMDHENMFWYRQDPGLGLRLIYFSYDVKMKEKGDIPEGYSVSREKKERFSLILESASTNQTSMYLCASGQSGGQVQSWEQYFGPGTRLTVT.

This rearrangement joins TRBV2 to TRBJ2-1; 8 positions match TRBD1. CDR1 and CDR2 from the germline V gene are SNHLY and FYNNEI. V trimming: 6 bases; J trimming: 7 bases; junction bases outside the gene matches: 11. The CDR3 loop spans 15 amino acids. CDR3 residues: CASRGQAPRGNEQFF. CDR3 bases: TGTGCCAGCAGGGGACAGGCCCCCCGCGGAAATGAGCAGTTCTTC.

The chain joins TRBV5-1 to TRBJ1-4; unclear D gene. This CDR3 has 14 residues. The germline V gene encodes CDR1 SGHRS and CDR2 YFSETQ. V lost 4 bases and J 7 bases, leaving 14 bases between the germline ends. The CDR3 DNA follows: TGCGCCAGCAGCACCGGGATAGCGGGTGAAAAACTGTTTTTT. Its translation is CASSTGIAGEKLFF.

In its sample, this clonotype was seen a few times. This chain links TRBV11-2 with TRBJ2-7; D uncertain. Trimming took 5 bases from V and 3 from J, leaving 17 bases between them. The CDR3 loop spans 15 amino acids. Germline assignment: CDR1 SGHAT and CDR2 FQNNGV. The CDR3 loop is CASSPTVGSIYEQYF. The CDR3, as DNA: TGTGCCAGCAGCCCGACCGTGGGAAGCATCTACGAGCAGTACTTC.

This clonotype was detected ten times or more. The chain has TRBV7-2 and TRBJ2-5; 7 positions match TRBD2. The J segment lost 5 bases and the V segment lost 5 bases, leaving 11 bases of the junction unmatched. Germline V gene sequence: CDR1 SGHTA, CDR2 FQGNSA. The CDR3 totals 15 residues. The CDR3 loop is CASSVYSGVRETQYF. The CDR3 nucleotides read TGTGCCAGCAGCGTATACAGCGGGGTTAGGGAGACCCAGTACTTC.

This clonotype was seen a few times. The genes are TRBV2 and TRBJ1-1; 8 bases align to TRBD1. Germline lookup yields CDR1 SNHLY and CDR2 FYNNEI. The CDR3 covers 12 residues. J gave up 8 bases and V 6 bases, and 5 bases lay outside the gene matches. CDR3 sequence: CASSAQGAEAFF. The DNA of the CDR3 is TGTGCCAGCAGCGCCCAGGGGGCCGAAGCTTTCTTT. Filled out from reference TRBV2 and TRBJ1-1, the complete variable domain reads EPEVTQTPSHQVTQMGQEVILRCVPISNHLYFYWYRQILGQKVEFLVSFYNNEISEKSEIFDDQFSVERPDGSNFTLKIRSTKLEDSAMYFCASSAQGAEAFFGQGTRLTVV.

This clonotype was detected many times. The CDR3 region is CASSLDRERLFF. CDR3 DNA sequence: TGTGCCAGCAGCTTAGACAGGGAACGACTGTTTTTT. The rearrangement links TRBV7-9 to TRBJ1-4, with D tentatively TRBD1 (6 bases). Germline CDR1 and CDR2: SEHNR and FQNEAQ (reference sequence). CDR3 length: 12 residues. The germline V and J ends were trimmed by 1 base and 13 bases, with 10 bases remaining between them.

This clonotype occurred once. The chain carries TRBV6-5 and TRBJ1-2; D gene unclear. This CDR3 is built from 13 residues. With 5 bases removed from V and 0 bases from J, the gap between germline ends came to 7 bases. Germline values: CDR1 MNHEY, CDR2 SVGAGI. DNA of the CDR3: TGTGCCAGCAGTATGACAACTAACTATGGCTACACCTTC. It translates to CASSMTTNYGYTF.

V usage is TRBV5-1 and J usage is TRBJ1-1, with D unresolved. Between the trimmed V and J ends, which lost 5 bases and 3 bases, there was a span of 11 bases. Per the germline V gene, CDR1 is SGHRS and CDR2 is YFSETQ. The CDR3 is 13 residues long. The CDR3 DNA is TGCGCCAGCAGGAATGAGGAGTACACTGAAGCTTTCTTT. Protein product: CASRNEEYTEAFF.

This clonotype was observed a few times. J is TRBJ2-4 and V is TRBV4-1; 14 bases match TRBD2. With V trimmed by 1 base and J by 3 bases, 11 bases remained unmatched. The CDR3 spans 20 residues. CDR1 and CDR2 from the germline V gene are MGHRA and YSYEKL. CDR3 bases: TGCGCCAGCAGCCAAGGGAGACTAGCGGGAGGGCCCTTGGACAAAAACATTCAGTACTTC. Translating gives CASSQGRLAGGPLDKNIQYF.

V is TRBV7-6 and J is TRBJ2-1, with 7 positions matching TRBD2. V lost 2 bases and J lost 8; bases outside the gene matches: 15. This CDR3 region has 17 residues. Germline V CDR1 and CDR2: SGHVS, FNYEAQ. CDR3 residues: CASSLNPEGGSFDEQFF. DNA for the CDR3: TGTGCCAGCAGCTTAAATCCGGAAGGCGGGAGCTTCGATGAGCAGTTCTTC.

This clonotype was found many times. The rearrangement links TRBV25-1 to TRBJ2-1, with TRBD2 identical over 14 bases. Looked up from germline, CDR1 is MGHDK and CDR2 is SYGVNS. The CDR3 loop spans 14 amino acids. V lost 6 bases to trimming and J lost 9 bases; unmatched junction nucleotides: 4. CDR3 nucleotides: TGTGCCAGCAGGGGGACTAGCGGGAGAGGTGAGCAGTTCTTC. It is translated as CASRGTSGRGEQFF.

This clonotype has more than one count but fewer than ten. The V and J genes are TRBV4-3 and TRBJ2-5, with TRBD2 identical over 12 bases. The junction had 11 bases not matched to a gene; V was cut back by 4 bases and J by 5 bases. The CDR3 spans 17 residues. Germline values: CDR1 LGHNA, CDR2 YSLEER. CDR3 nucleotide sequence: TGCGCCAGCAGCCCGGCGCGGACTAGCGGGGAGGGGGAGACCCAGTACTTC. It is translated as CASSPARTSGEGETQYF.

The chain carries TRBV6-5 and TRBJ2-1; TRBD1 aligns across 7 bases. V lost 10 bases and J lost 7; bases outside the gene matches: 7. The length of the CDR3 is 12 residues. Per germline, CDR1 MNHEY and CDR2 SVGAGI. CDR3 sequence reads: CATKQGLNEQFF. CDR3 coding DNA: TGTGCCACGAAACAGGGGCTGAATGAGCAGTTCTTC.

In its sample, this clonotype was seen a few times. V and J are TRBV6-5 and TRBJ2-7; unclear D gene. Trimming shortened V by 2 bases and J by 0 bases, and 8 bases separated the two germline ends. The V gene's germline CDR1 is MNHEY and CDR2 SVGAGI. The length of the CDR3 is 14 residues. The CDR3 nucleotides read TGTGCCAGCAGTTACGGGTTTAGCTCCTACGAGCAGTACTTC. It yields the protein CASSYGFSSYEQYF.

The sample holds a few counts of this clonotype. This chain uses TRBV27 with TRBJ1-2; D is perhaps TRBD1 (5 bases). CDR3 length: 19 residues. The germline V gene encodes CDR1 MNHEY and CDR2 SMNVEV (reference sequence). V lost 4 bases to trimming and J lost 5 bases, with 29 bases between them. In nucleotides, the CDR3 is TGTGCCAGCAGTTCCGGGTTGGTGTCTCAGGGCTTTGGTGGTTATGGCTACACCTTC. Its protein is CASSSGLVSQGFGGYGYTF.

The chain joins TRBV27 to TRBJ2-1; TRBD1 might be the D (6 bases). Deletions cut 2 bases from V and 5 bases from J, with 13 bases between. This CDR3 is built from 15 residues. Germline lookup yields CDR1 MNHEY and CDR2 SMNVEV (reference sequence). In DNA form, the CDR3 reads TGTGCCAGCAGTTTAGGGCAGGGGAACGACAATGAGCAGTTCTTC. This translates into CASSLGQGNDNEQFF.

This clonotype has at least ten counts. V is TRBV11-3 and J is TRBJ2-3; 10 bases match TRBD2. Germline V CDR1 and CDR2: SGHNT, YENEEA. With V trimmed by 5 bases and J by 3 bases, 5 bases remained unmatched. CDR3 length: 15 residues. This chain's CDR3 is CASSPSGRGTDTQYF. The CDR3 DNA follows: TGTGCCAGCAGCCCTAGCGGGAGAGGAACAGATACGCAGTATTTT.

In its sample, this clonotype was seen a few times. The chain uses TRBV12-3 or TRBV12-4 and TRBJ1-2, with D tentatively TRBD1 (5 bases). The germline V and J ends were trimmed by 6 bases and 8 bases, with 19 bases remaining between them. CDR3 length equals 14 residues. The CDR3 DNA sequence: TGTGCCAGCAGGGTCGGGACTTCCTTAAGGGGCTACACCTTC. Its protein product is CASRVGTSLRGYTF.

CDR3 nucleotide sequence: TGTGCCAGCACCCGGGACGGAACAACTAATGAAAAACTGTTTTTT. The encoded protein is CASTRDGTTNEKLFF. The chain has TRBV2 and TRBJ1-4; possibly TRBD1 for D (5 bases). Trimming cost V 7 bases and J 0 bases, with 12 bases left between them. Germline V gene sequence: CDR1 SNHLY, CDR2 FYNNEI. CDR3 length: 15 amino acids.

V and J are TRBV12-3 or TRBV12-4 and TRBJ1-1, with 7 bases fitting TRBD1. V lost 9 bases to trimming and J lost 1 base; unmatched junction nucleotides: 14. There are 16 residues in the CDR3. In DNA, the CDR3 is TGTGCCAGTCGGGATCCGAGGGGGCTTTGGAACACTGAAGCTTTCTTT. It translates to CASRDPRGLWNTEAFF.

This chain links TRBV14 with TRBJ2-1, with D perhaps assigned TRBD1 or TRBD2 (5 bases each). The V end lost 2 bases, the J end lost 4 bases, and 24 bases lay between the germline ends. The CDR3 extends over 19 amino acids. Germline loops: CDR1 SGHDN, CDR2 FVKESK. For the CDR3, the DNA is TGTGCCAGCAGCCAATGGACTTCCCGGTTGGTGGGGCATTACAATGAGCAGTTCTTC. The encoded protein is CASSQWTSRLVGHYNEQFF.

This clonotype was seen more than once but under ten times. V gene TRBV7-2 combines with J gene TRBJ2-4; 8 bases line up with TRBD1. J lost 13 bases, V lost 0 bases, and 2 bases had no gene match. This CDR3 contains 12 residues. Looked up from germline, CDR1 is SGHTA and CDR2 is FQGNSA. The CDR3 region has the DNA TGTGCCAGCAGCTTAGCGGACAGGGACCAGTACTTC. Its protein product is CASSLADRDQYF.

This clonotype was counted at least ten times. The chain carries TRBV7-2 and TRBJ2-5, with 8 bases that match TRBD1. V shed 6 bases, J shed 5 bases, and the junction held 14 bases outside the gene matches. There are 16 residues in the CDR3. CDR1 SGHTA and CDR2 FQGNSA come from the germline V gene. CDR3 residues: CASSSPDREGRETQYF. The CDR3 DNA sequence: TGTGCCAGCAGTTCCCCGGACAGGGAAGGCCGGGAGACCCAGTACTTC.

V is TRBV29-1 and J is TRBJ2-1; 7 bases are a match to TRBD2. V shed 7 bases and J 3 bases; nucleotides not matched to a gene: 6. Germline V gene lookup returns CDR1 SQVTM and CDR2 ANQGSEA. The CDR3 is 13 amino acids. CDR3 nucleotides: TGCAGCGCAAGACTAGCCGACTACAATGAGCAGTTCTTC. This codes for CSARLADYNEQFF.